This TCR gamma chain was obtained from a study of intestinal T cells in coeliac disease (dated by TCRdb to 2020 to 2022). For context, the study as a whole: Coeliac patients were much younger than controls, with mean ages of roughly 15 versus 50 years in the TRG cohort. The TCR-delta (TRD) cohort included duodenal biopsies from approximately 11 coeliac disease patients and approximately 11 non-coeliac controls. Duodenal biopsies from around 35 coeliac disease patients and around 21 non-coeliac controls made up a second, larger TCR-gamma (TRG) cohort.

What the authors observed across the whole study: In training, clustering based on TRD kmers put all 20 or so biopsies in the right class, and the reported leave-one-out accuracy was 85% to 95%. TRG clustering correctly classified most of the roughly 54 biopsies (roughly 94%), with a reported leave-one-out accuracy of about 87%. Repeated CDR3 amino acid sequences could not be distinguished from PCR duplicates. FFPE-derived DNA was found to be relatively degraded, and loss of a proportion of TCR sequences in each sample was likely caused by this degradation. Coeliac and control groups differed significantly in age, although an age-split analysis did not yield significant classification.

Receptor amplification or capture employed multiplex PCR. Sequenced on an Ion Torrent PGM. TRG repertoires were amplified from approximately 0.2 ug of biopsy DNA using the LymphoTrack kit, whose primers carry Illumina adapters. After purification with AMPure XP beads and quantification on a 2100 Bioanalyzer, the TRG amplicons were pooled in equimolar amounts. Sequencing of TRG libraries was performed on an Ion PGM instrument. Regarding the original processing steps: Using FastX, any read was removed if more than 10% of its nucleotides had quality scores below the third quartile calculated per patient. Alignment of reads was performed with IMGT/HighV-QUEST so that V, D and J genes were assigned, CDR3 regions were identified and functionality was assessed. Sequences were converted to amino acids, and every sequence predicted to be non-functional was removed. CDR3s were split into kmers, with and without positional annotation; kmer frequencies underwent PCA, and samples were clustered using all 1023 combinations of PCs 1-10. Classification was validated by leave-one-out cross-validation, re-optimising parameters on the remaining samples each time. Shannon diversity was calculated using the vegan R package from repeated random subsamples equal to the lowest read count. Public reads were reanalyzed in TCRdb with CATT, and rows carrying the same DNA were merged afterwards. The V and J calls come from TCRdb's annotation, not from the publication. Within this sample are over a thousand gamma-chain clones, with around 43% of them counted one time only. The top ten clones comprise approximately 15% of the sample.

For each case, genomic DNA was isolated from ten 5-um FFPE scrolls with the QIAamp DNA FFPE tissue kit. Classification of coeliac disease based on the TCR repertoire was tested using fully anonymised formalin-fixed paraffin-embedded duodenal biopsies that were surplus to diagnostic needs. CDR1 VENAVY and CDR2 YDSYNSRV were looked up in the germline V gene. The CDR3 measures 10 amino acids from cysteine to phenylalanine. Kept here is only the CDR3 DNA, which spans 30 bases and is read in frame from base 1. Clipping removes 4 bases from V and 12 bases from J, with 6 as the unmatched junction base count. Concerning this clone itself: Its antigen target is currently unknown. No qualities accompany the bases; no much larger clone lies one base away.

This TCR derives from a human donor with celiac disease. Sequenced material: a duodenal biopsy. The rearranged segments are TRGV8 and TRGJ1 or TRGJ2. The encoded CDR3 is CATWEFGKLF. The DNA is TGTGCCACCTGGGAGTTTGGGAAACTCTTT.